Following are 15 T cell receptor beta chains from one sample sequenced in a study of breast tumors, draining lymph nodes, adjacent tissues. Each CDR3 protein gets one entry after TCRdb re-called the multiplex PCR reads with MiXCR. The repertoire includes hundreds of thousands of distinct CDR3 sequences, about 30% of them detected once, and approximately 1.4% sits in the top ten. The lymph nodes were axillary draining lymph nodes from breast cancer patients. Source material: axillary lymph node tissue. The receptor source for this set is a female donor with breast cancer. Some clones in this sample may be carry-over from other donors' samples.

At least ten counts were recorded for this clonotype. V gene TRBV5-1 combines with J gene TRBJ2-7; D might be TRBD1 or TRBD2, each matching 5 bases. Germline values: CDR1 SGHRS, CDR2 YFSETQ. This CDR3 region has 16 residues. V lost 0 bases, J lost 6 bases, and 19 bases lay in between. The CDR3: CASSLASGTASREQYF. In DNA, the CDR3 is TGCGCCAGCAGCTTGGCCTCCGGGACGGCTTCCCGCGAGCAGTACTTC.

This clonotype was seen more than once but under ten times. The V and J genes are TRBV30 and TRBJ1-3; D uncertain. The CDR3 sequence is 16 residues long. The germline V gene has CDR1 GTSNPN and CDR2 SVGIG (reference sequence). V was pared by 0 bases and J by 0 bases, with 12 bases between. CDR3 residues: CAWSVGQLLSGNTIYF. In nucleotides, the CDR3 is TGTGCCTGGAGTGTAGGGCAGCTCCTCTCTGGAAACACCATATATTTT.

Ten or more counts support this clonotype. The chain combines TRBV7-9 with TRBJ2-7; D gene ambiguous. The V gene lost 3 bases and the J gene lost 3 bases, with 9 bases spanning the gap. This CDR3 is 13 amino acids long. Germline loops: CDR1 SEHNR, CDR2 FQNEAQ (reference sequence). The CDR3 nucleotides read TGTGCCAGCAGCTTGCAGGAGAGCTACGAGCAGTACTTC. Its protein is CASSLQESYEQYF.

This clonotype was detected ten times or more. This may arise from a read error, as a much more abundant clone is one base away. The conserved phenylalanine or tryptophan is not found at the CDR3 terminus, so this likely reflects a read error. The DNA is omitted, as the CDR3 cannot be located on it reliably, and the CDR3 follows TCRdb's listing. The chain joins TRBV19 to TRBJ2-1; the DNA was not used to check the table's D call, TRBD2. Germline CDR1 is LNHDA and CDR2 is SQIVND (reference sequence). The CDR3 is made up of 16 amino acids, end residues included. CDR3 in amino acids: CASSIEGEASGRERFS.

The table lists this clonotype with a few counts. The J gene is TRBJ1-1, the V gene TRBV3-1, with D possibly matching TRBD1 (6 bases). Per germline, CDR1 LGHDT and CDR2 YNNKEL (reference sequence). The CDR3 runs to 13 residues. The germline V and J ends were trimmed by 3 bases and 3 bases, with 8 bases remaining between them. CDR3 bases: TGTGCCAGCAGCCATGAGGGGGACACTGAAGCTTTCTTT. This sequence encodes CASSHEGDTEAFF.

A word on this clonotype: The junction departs from germline at one end; a sequencing error may be responsible. The chain employs TRBV7-6 and TRBJ2-5; 8 positions match TRBD1. The J call may be in error: the DNA end matches TRBJ1-1 better. The CDR3 is made up of 16 amino acids. CDR1 SGHVS and CDR2 FNYEAQ come from the germline V gene. The chain's CDR3 is CASSSLRSQGGTDAFF. CDR3 coding DNA: TGTGCCAGCAGCTCGTTGAGGTCACAGGGGGGGACTGACGCTTTCTTT.

The rearrangement links TRBV20-1 to TRBJ2-5, with unresolved D. Germline V gene data show CDR1 as DFQATT and CDR2 as SNEGSKA (reference sequence). Trimming shortened V by 1 base and J by 4 bases, and 10 bases separated the two germline ends. CDR3 size: 13 residues. The CDR3 loop reads CSARAARRETQYF. DNA for the CDR3: TGCAGTGCTAGAGCGGCTAGGCGAGAGACCCAGTACTTC.

This clonotype appeared a few times. The chain uses TRBV6-6 and TRBJ2-4; D perhaps matches TRBD1 (6 bases). The CDR3 is 17 residues long. With 2 bases removed from V and 1 base from J, the gap between germline ends came to 15 bases. CDR1 is MNHNY and CDR2 is SVGAGI in the germline V gene (reference sequence). The CDR3 region is CASSYVTQGSAKNIQYF. The CDR3 nucleotides are TGTGCCAGCAGTTACGTTACACAGGGATCGGCCAAAAACATTCAGTACTTC.

Details on this clonotype: The junction departs from germline at one end; a sequencing error may be responsible. The chain uses TRBV14 and TRBJ2-3, with D possibly TRBD1 on 5 matching bases. The germline gives CDR1 SGHDN, CDR2 FVKESK. CDR3 length: 11 amino acids. The DNA of the CDR3 is TGTGCCAGCGGCCAGGGAGATACGCAGTATTTT. It translates to CASGQGDTQYF.

Only a few counts were recorded for this clonotype. A much larger clone differs from this one at a single base, so this may be a read error. The genes are TRBV11-2 and TRBJ2-1; 7 positions agree with TRBD1. The CDR3 length is 15 residues. With V trimmed by 7 bases and J by 9 bases, 15 bases remained unmatched. Germline CDR1 SGHAT, CDR2 FQNNGV. The CDR3 loop is CASNLYGTAETEQFF. The CDR3 nucleotides read TGTGCCAGCAACCTTTATGGGACAGCAGAAACTGAGCAGTTCTTC.

This clonotype was seen repeatedly, ten times or more. The rearrangement joins TRBV11-2 to TRBJ2-7; D not certain. Trimming stripped 1 base from V and 4 bases from J, with 8 bases between. CDR3 size: 13 residues. Germline-derived CDR1 and CDR2 are SGHAT and FQNNGV. The CDR3 DNA sequence: TGTGCCAGCAGCTTAGTGGTGGGGTACGAGCAGTACTTC. Translated, it gives CASSLVVGYEQYF.

Details on this clonotype: The CDR3 ends on some other residue instead of the conserved phenylalanine or tryptophan, so this is likely a read error. The DNA is left out, because the CDR3 cannot be placed on it with certainty; the CDR3 is given as TCRdb lists it. The V gene is TRBV2, the J gene TRBJ1-2; the table's D gene call, TRBD1, was not cross checked with the DNA. Per germline, CDR1 SNHLY and CDR2 FYNNEI. The CDR3 is 13 residues long, counting both termini. Here the CDR3 reads CASSDGTGAGLTL.

A word on this clonotype: This may be a read error: a much more frequent sequence differs by one nucleotide. This rearrangement joins TRBV19 to TRBJ1-6; possible D gene TRBD1, 5 bases. Germline V CDR1 and CDR2: LNHDA, SQIVND (reference sequence). The CDR3 runs 18 residues. The CDR3 loop reads CASSTRAPGALENSPPHF. As DNA, the CDR3 is TGTGCCAGTAGCACCCGGGCCCCCGGGGCCTTGGAAAATTCACCCCCCCACTTT.

V is TRBV29-1 and J is TRBJ1-4; a possible D gene is TRBD1 (6 bases). The CDR3 loop spans 12 amino acids. The V gene lost 6 bases and the J gene lost 8 bases, with 13 bases spanning the gap. From germline, CDR1 is SQVTM and CDR2 ANQGSEA. DNA for the CDR3: TGCAGCGTGCGACAGGCCGGGGAAAAACTGTTTTTT. Translating it yields CSVRQAGEKLFF.

The chain is built from TRBV5-1 and TRBJ2-3, with 8 bases identical to TRBD1. The length of the CDR3 is 15 residues. CDR1 SGHRS and CDR2 YFSETQ come from the germline V gene. J lost 11 bases, V lost 0 bases, and 11 bases had no gene match. DNA of the CDR3: TGCGCCAGCAGCTTGGTGCTCCAGGGGGCAAATGAGCAGTATTTT. Its protein product is CASSLVLQGANEQYF.